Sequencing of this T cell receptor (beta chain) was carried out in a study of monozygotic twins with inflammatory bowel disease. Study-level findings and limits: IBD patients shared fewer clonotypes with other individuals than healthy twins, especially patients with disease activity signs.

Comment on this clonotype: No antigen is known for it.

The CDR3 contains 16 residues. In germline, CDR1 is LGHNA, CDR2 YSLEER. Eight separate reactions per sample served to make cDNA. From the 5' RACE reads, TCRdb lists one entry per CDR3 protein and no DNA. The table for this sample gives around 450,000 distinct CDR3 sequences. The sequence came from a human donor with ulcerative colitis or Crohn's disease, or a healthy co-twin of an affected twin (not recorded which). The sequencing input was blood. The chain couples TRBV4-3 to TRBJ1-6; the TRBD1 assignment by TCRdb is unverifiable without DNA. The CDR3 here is CASSQERDRGGSPLHF.